This is a list of T cell receptor beta chains from one sample in a study of T cell clones after liver transplantation. Clones were sequenced by immunoSEQ multiplex PCR, and TCRdb holds only the in-frame ones, with some missing. The sample has about 75,000 clones; roughly 84% are singletons. Source: CD4+ T cells from blood, taken around 48 months after liver transplant. These receptors originate from a human patient who received a liver transplant. Some of the T cells may derive from the graft donor. The CDR3 runs from the conserved cysteine through the conserved F or W. D genes are given only for firm matches. Where a row states a size, it is once, few, many or the class of an expanded clone; other rows omit it.

d_call: TRBD2
j_call: TRBJ2-1
v_call: TRBV7-2
clone_size: -
cdr3_nt: TGTGCCAGCAGTGAACGGGATAGCGGGACTCTCAATGAGCAGTTCTTC
cdr3_aa: CASSERDSGTLNEQFF

d_call: -
j_call: TRBJ2-5
v_call: TRBV27
clone_size: -
cdr3_nt: TGTGCCAGCAAGAGACAGGCGGGGTACCAAGAGACCCAGTACTTC
cdr3_aa: CASKRQAGYQETQYF

d_call: TRBD1
j_call: TRBJ1-1
v_call: TRBV19
clone_size: -
cdr3_nt: TGTGCCAGTAGAGCTTCCGGGACAGGGAGATGGTCAGAAGCTTTCTTT
cdr3_aa: CASRASGTGRWSEAFF

d_call: -
j_call: TRBJ1-6
v_call: TRBV7-3
clone_size: -
cdr3_nt: TGTGCCAGCAGCTCCACGGGATACAATTCACCCCTCCACTTT
cdr3_aa: CASSSTGYNSPLHF

d_call: -
j_call: TRBJ2-5
v_call: TRBV20-1
clone_size: -
cdr3_nt: TGCGGACGCGGGACGGAGAGGACCCAGTACTTC
cdr3_aa: CGRGTERTQYF

d_call: TRBD1
j_call: TRBJ2-7
v_call: TRBV5-6
clone_size: -
cdr3_nt: TGTGCCAGCACCCTGGTGGGGACAGGCAGCTACGAGCAGTACTTC
cdr3_aa: CASTLVGTGSYEQYF

d_call: -
j_call: TRBJ2-3
v_call: TRBV30
clone_size: -
cdr3_nt: TGTGCCTGGAGTAAGGGTCAGGGGAACGCAGATACGCAGTATTTT
cdr3_aa: CAWSKGQGNADTQYF

d_call: TRBD2
j_call: TRBJ2-6
v_call: TRBV5-1
clone_size: -
cdr3_nt: TGCGCCAGCAGCCTCCTAGCGGGGGGGCCTACTGGGGCCAACGTCCTGACTTTC
cdr3_aa: CASSLLAGGPTGANVLTF

d_call: -
j_call: TRBJ2-3
v_call: TRBV6-5
clone_size: once
cdr3_nt: TGTGCCAGCAAGCCGGAGAAAGGTACGCAGTATTTT
cdr3_aa: CASKPEKGTQYF

d_call: -
j_call: TRBJ1-4
v_call: TRBV9
clone_size: -
cdr3_nt: TGTGCCAGCAGTCTTATGGATGCGCCAGGGGAAAAACTGTTTTTT
cdr3_aa: CASSLMDAPGEKLFF

d_call: -
j_call: TRBJ2-2
v_call: TRBV7-9
clone_size: -
cdr3_nt: TGTGCCAGCAGCTTATTTAACCAGGGAAAGGACACCGGGGAGCTGTTTTTT
cdr3_aa: CASSLFNQGKDTGELFF

d_call: TRBD1
j_call: TRBJ1-1
v_call: TRBV15
clone_size: -
cdr3_nt: TGTGCCACCAGCAGAGACTTCACAGGGGATGGCACTGAAGCTTTCTTT
cdr3_aa: CATSRDFTGDGTEAFF

d_call: -
j_call: TRBJ1-3
v_call: TRBV7-2
clone_size: -
cdr3_nt: TGTGCCAGCAGCCTAACAAGGGACCGTTGGTATTTT
cdr3_aa: CASSLTRDRWYF

d_call: -
j_call: TRBJ1-6
v_call: TRBV5-1
clone_size: once
cdr3_nt: TGCGCCAGCAGCTTGTACAACAGTCAGAATTCACCCCTCCACTTT
cdr3_aa: CASSLYNSQNSPLHF

d_call: TRBD1
j_call: TRBJ1-2
v_call: TRBV19
clone_size: -
cdr3_nt: TGTGCCAGTAGTATTGGACAGGCAAACTATGGCTACACCTTC
cdr3_aa: CASSIGQANYGYTF

d_call: -
j_call: TRBJ1-1
v_call: TRBV5-1
clone_size: -
cdr3_nt: TGCGCCAGCAGCCCCCCCGGGACATCGTCTTTCTTT
cdr3_aa: CASSPPGTSSFF

d_call: -
j_call: TRBJ2-7
v_call: TRBV7-9
clone_size: -
cdr3_nt: TGTGCCAGCAGCTTAATCGAGCGGCTGAACTCCTACGAGCAGTACTTC
cdr3_aa: CASSLIERLNSYEQYF

d_call: TRBD2
j_call: TRBJ2-7
v_call: TRBV6-6
clone_size: -
cdr3_nt: TGTGCCAGCAGTTACGGGACTAGCTCCTACGAGCAGTACTTC
cdr3_aa: CASSYGTSSYEQYF

d_call: TRBD2
j_call: TRBJ2-3
v_call: TRBV6-1
clone_size: -
cdr3_nt: TGTGCCAGCCGTGGGGCTGCGGGAGTGGCTGGAGCAGATACGCAGTATTTT
cdr3_aa: CASRGAAGVAGADTQYF

d_call: -
j_call: TRBJ2-7
v_call: TRBV11-3
clone_size: -
cdr3_nt: TGTGCCAGCAGCTCGGTGACAGCCCCCTACGAGCAGTACTTC
cdr3_aa: CASSSVTAPYEQYF

d_call: -
j_call: TRBJ2-3
v_call: TRBV11-2
clone_size: -
cdr3_nt: TGTGCCAGCAGCTTAGGACTATCCACAGATACGCAGTATTTT
cdr3_aa: CASSLGLSTDTQYF

d_call: TRBD1
j_call: TRBJ2-7
v_call: TRBV5-6
clone_size: -
cdr3_nt: TGTGCCAGCAGCCCCTACAGGGGGTCCTACGAGCAGTACTTC
cdr3_aa: CASSPYRGSYEQYF

d_call: TRBD2
j_call: TRBJ2-3
v_call: TRBV5-1
clone_size: -
cdr3_nt: TGCGCCAGCAGCTTGCGGCCCAGCGGGGAGGATACGCAGTATTTT
cdr3_aa: CASSLRPSGEDTQYF

d_call: -
j_call: TRBJ2-3
v_call: TRBV5-6
clone_size: -
cdr3_nt: TGTGCCAGCAGCTCCAAGGGGCCAGATACGCAGTATTTT
cdr3_aa: CASSSKGPDTQYF

d_call: TRBD2
j_call: TRBJ2-1
v_call: TRBV27
clone_size: -
cdr3_nt: TGTGCCAGCAGTTTAGAAGCGGGAGGGGGGAGTGAGCAGTTCTTC
cdr3_aa: CASSLEAGGGSEQFF

d_call: -
j_call: TRBJ1-1
v_call: TRBV5-1
clone_size: -
cdr3_nt: TGCGCCAGCAAATGGGAAGGGCAGGATCTTGGAGCTTTCTTT
cdr3_aa: CASKWEGQDLGAFF

d_call: TRBD2
j_call: TRBJ2-6
v_call: TRBV5-4
clone_size: -
cdr3_nt: TGTGCCAGCAGCTTGGGCGGGGGATCTGGGGCCAACGTCCTGACTTTC
cdr3_aa: CASSLGGGSGANVLTF

d_call: -
j_call: TRBJ1-6
v_call: TRBV19
clone_size: -
cdr3_nt: TGTGCCAGTATGGGACCTACGAGAGGGTTGTCACCCCTCCACTTT
cdr3_aa: CASMGPTRGLSPLHF

d_call: -
j_call: TRBJ2-7
v_call: TRBV4-2
clone_size: -
cdr3_nt: TGTGCCAGCAGCCGGGACGGCTACGAGCAGTACTTC
cdr3_aa: CASSRDGYEQYF

d_call: TRBD1
j_call: TRBJ2-1
v_call: TRBV28
clone_size: -
cdr3_nt: TGTGCCAGCATGGGACAGGGGGCCAGTGAGCAGTTCTTC
cdr3_aa: CASMGQGASEQFF

d_call: -
j_call: TRBJ2-3
v_call: TRBV4-2
clone_size: -
cdr3_nt: TGTGCCAGCAGCCCACACCCACAAGGTCAAGTCACAGATACGCAGTATTTT
cdr3_aa: CASSPHPQGQVTDTQYF

d_call: -
j_call: TRBJ2-1
v_call: TRBV18
clone_size: -
cdr3_nt: TGTGCCAGCTCACGGACCGGGACAACACGGCATGAGCAGTTCTTC
cdr3_aa: CASSRTGTTRHEQFF

d_call: -
j_call: TRBJ2-7
v_call: TRBV7-7
clone_size: -
cdr3_nt: TGTGCCAGCAGCCTCGCCACAGGCTACGAGCAGTACTTC
cdr3_aa: CASSLATGYEQYF

d_call: -
j_call: TRBJ2-1
v_call: TRBV18
clone_size: -
cdr3_nt: TGTGCCAGCTCACCACCGAATAATGAGCAGTTCTTC
cdr3_aa: CASSPPNNEQFF

d_call: -
j_call: TRBJ2-3
v_call: TRBV7-2
clone_size: -
cdr3_nt: TGTGCCAGCAGCTTAGTTGACAGCCCCACAGATACGCAGTATTTT
cdr3_aa: CASSLVDSPTDTQYF

d_call: TRBD2
j_call: TRBJ2-1
v_call: TRBV11-1
clone_size: -
cdr3_nt: TGTGCCAGCAGGCGAACCATCGGGGGGTCTTTTAATAATGAGCAGTTCTTC
cdr3_aa: CASRRTIGGSFNNEQFF

d_call: -
j_call: TRBJ2-7
v_call: TRBV10-3
clone_size: -
cdr3_nt: TGTGCCACTCAGACATTGGACGAGCAGTACTTC
cdr3_aa: CATQTLDEQYF

d_call: -
j_call: TRBJ2-5
v_call: TRBV6-5
clone_size: -
cdr3_nt: TGTGCCAGCAAGGGGTTGGGAGAGACCCAGTACTTC
cdr3_aa: CASKGLGETQYF

d_call: TRBD2
j_call: TRBJ2-3
v_call: TRBV10-3
clone_size: -
cdr3_nt: TGTGCCATCAGTGCTCGGGGGGGCCTAGTAAATACGCAGTATTTT
cdr3_aa: CAISARGGLVNTQYF

d_call: -
j_call: TRBJ1-1
v_call: TRBV30
clone_size: -
cdr3_nt: TGTGCCTGGAGTGTGTCGGGTCTCACTGAAGCTTTCTTT
cdr3_aa: CAWSVSGLTEAFF

d_call: -
j_call: TRBJ2-1
v_call: TRBV4-3
clone_size: -
cdr3_nt: TGCGCCAGCAGCCAAGAAAGGGGGCTAGCGGACTACAATGAGCAGTTCTTC
cdr3_aa: CASSQERGLADYNEQFF

d_call: -
j_call: TRBJ1-5
v_call: TRBV11-2
clone_size: -
cdr3_nt: TGTGCCAGCAGCCCCGAGCGAGAACAGCCCCAGCATTTT
cdr3_aa: CASSPEREQPQHF

d_call: -
j_call: TRBJ2-3
v_call: TRBV4-2
clone_size: -
cdr3_nt: TGTGCCAGCAGCCAAGATCTGGGGGTTGAGTATTTT
cdr3_aa: CASSQDLGVEYF

d_call: TRBD1
j_call: TRBJ2-4
v_call: TRBV28
clone_size: -
cdr3_nt: TGTGCCAGCAGTATCCCGACAGGGACCAAAAACATTCAGTACTTC
cdr3_aa: CASSIPTGTKNIQYF

d_call: -
j_call: TRBJ2-6
v_call: TRBV6-1
clone_size: -
cdr3_nt: TGTGCCAGCAGTGGCGGACAGGCGGCGGGAGCCAACGTCCTGACTTTC
cdr3_aa: CASSGGQAAGANVLTF

d_call: -
j_call: TRBJ2-6
v_call: TRBV19
clone_size: -
cdr3_nt: TGTGCCAGTTCGGGGGCCAACGTCCTGACTTTC
cdr3_aa: CASSGANVLTF

d_call: -
j_call: TRBJ1-5
v_call: TRBV6-5
clone_size: -
cdr3_nt: TGTGCCAGCAGCCCTGCCGGGGGCAATCAGCCCCAGCATTTT
cdr3_aa: CASSPAGGNQPQHF

d_call: -
j_call: TRBJ1-5
v_call: TRBV30
clone_size: -
cdr3_nt: TGTGCCTGGAGTGGCGGGGATCAGCCCCAGCATTTT
cdr3_aa: CAWSGGDQPQHF

d_call: -
j_call: TRBJ1-2
v_call: TRBV7-3
clone_size: -
cdr3_nt: TGTGCCAGCAGCTTATCCTCTGCGGGATATGGCTACACCTTC
cdr3_aa: CASSLSSAGYGYTF

d_call: TRBD1
j_call: TRBJ1-2
v_call: TRBV27
clone_size: -
cdr3_nt: TGTGCCAGCAGTTCCATCACAGGGGCCGATGCCTACTATGGCTACACCTTC
cdr3_aa: CASSSITGADAYYGYTF

d_call: TRBD1
j_call: TRBJ1-2
v_call: TRBV6-5
clone_size: -
cdr3_nt: TGTGCCAGCAGTTCCGGACAGGGGAGGAGGGGCTACACCTTC
cdr3_aa: CASSSGQGRRGYTF

d_call: -
j_call: TRBJ2-3
v_call: TRBV7-2
clone_size: -
cdr3_nt: TGTGCCAGCAGCCCAGGTCGGGGAGTCACAGATACGCAGTATTTT
cdr3_aa: CASSPGRGVTDTQYF

d_call: TRBD1
j_call: TRBJ2-7
v_call: TRBV5-6
clone_size: once
cdr3_nt: TGTGCCAGCAGCCCTGACAGGGGGCAAGACGAGCAGTACTTC
cdr3_aa: CASSPDRGQDEQYF

d_call: -
j_call: TRBJ2-7
v_call: TRBV18
clone_size: -
cdr3_nt: TGTGCCAGCTCCGGAATTTCCTACGAGCAGTACTTC
cdr3_aa: CASSGISYEQYF